The rows below give T cell receptor beta chains drawn from one sample of a study of blood T cells in healthy people across ages. TCRdb independently ran MiXCR on the 5' RACE reads; one entry per CDR3 protein. The data hold about 1.7 million distinct CDR3 sequences, with 28% observed a single time. Specimen: blood. The receptors come from a woman aged 25 to 39 in good health. Each CDR3 is given with its conserved first and last residue. Each record gives: D gene, CDR3 length, clone size, J gene, V gene, CDR3 DNA, CDR3 protein. A D gene is named only where the DNA matches it firmly. Only part of the rows carry a size: once, few, many, or a class if the clone is expanded.

>TRBD1|15|NA|TRBJ2-7|TRBV28
TGTGCCAGCACAACCCCCGGGACAGGAGGGTTCGAGCAGTACTTC
CASTTPGTGGFEQYF
>NA|14|many|TRBJ2-5|TRBV7-6
TGTGCCAGCAGCTCCCGGGTGGGGCGGGAGACCCAGTACTTC
CASSSRVGRETQYF
>TRBD2|15|NA|TRBJ2-5|TRBV9
TGTGCCAGCAGCGTAGCTCCTGATTTGGGGAGGGAGCAGTACTTC
CASSVAPDLGREQYF
>NA|13|many|TRBJ2-7|TRBV11-2
TGTGCCAGCAGCTTACAGGGGTTATACGAGCAGTACTTC
CASSLQGLYEQYF
>TRBD2|14|many|TRBJ2-1|TRBV20-1
TGCAGTGCTACCCCTAGCGGGAGCGCAAATGAGCAGTTCTTC
CSATPSGSANEQFF
>TRBD1|14|NA|TRBJ2-7|TRBV12-3/TRBV12-4
TGTGCCAGCAGCACCGAGGGGGCCTTTTACGAGCAGTACTTC
CASSTEGAFYEQYF
>TRBD2|15|many|TRBJ2-3|TRBV29-1
TGCAGCGTCGACATGGCGGGGGGGTTTGCAGATACGCAGTATTTT
CSVDMAGGFADTQYF
>TRBD1|15|NA|TRBJ2-5|TRBV11-2
TGTGCCAGCAGCGATCAGACAGGGGGCCAAGAGACCCAGTACTTC
CASSDQTGGQETQYF
>TRBD2|13|NA|TRBJ2-2|TRBV6-2/TRBV6-3
TGTGCCAGCAGAATAGCGGGAACCGGGGAGCTGTTTTTT
CASRIAGTGELFF
>NA|14|NA|TRBJ1-2|TRBV12-3/TRBV12-4
TGTGCCAGCATCAGGCGGACAGAAGACTATGGCTACACCTTC
CASIRRTEDYGYTF
>TRBD1|14|many|TRBJ1-5|TRBV6-5
TGTGCCAGCAGCAGGACAGGGCGCAATCAGCCCCAGCATTTT
CASSRTGRNQPQHF
>TRBD2|13|NA|TRBJ2-7|TRBV20-1
TGCAGTGCTCAGAGGACTAGCGGCTACGAGCAGTACTTC
CSAQRTSGYEQYF